There are many counts of the clone carrying this T cell receptor beta chain. Antigen unknown. The sample belongs to a study of T cell repertoires in cytomegalovirus infection. Study in general: Signatures in public TCR beta sequences pointed to both CMV infection and matching HLA type. Study findings and constraints: Across the ex vivo response, the dominant clonotypes were HLA-C-restricted CMV-specific TCR beta clonotypes. Public TCR beta family frequency separated CMV-and-HLA carriers, including in an independent cohort.

TCRdb recomputed calls from the reads with MiXCR, one row per CDR3 protein. This table has roughly 180,000 distinct CDR3 sequences, about a sixth appearing once. This CDR3 has 14 residues. V gave up 5 bases and J gave up 5 bases, with 16 bases separating them. Germline values: CDR1 SGHTA, CDR2 FQGNSA. The rearrangement uses TRBV7-2 and TRBJ2-7, with a tentative D call TRBD2 (5 bases). Sequences were obtained from CD8+ T cells from PBMCs. This sequence originates from a human donor in good health (CMV status not recorded). Some clones in this sample may be carry-over from other donors' samples. In DNA form, the CDR3 reads TGTGCCAGCAGCCTGCTCCCTCCCGGGGACGAGCAGTACTTC. Protein: CASSLLPPGDEQYF.